Listed below are T cell receptor beta chains from one sample, sequenced in a study of Ad26.COV2.S vaccination and SARS-CoV-2 variants. Clones were read by immunoSEQ multiplex PCR, and TCRdb kept only the in-frame ones, dropping some. Seen here are about 94,000 clones, more than 65% observed once, and the top ten hold around a sixth. Material: peripheral blood, obtained after recovery from COVID-19. The origin of the receptors is a human donor who had recovered from COVID-19. Each CDR3 is given with its conserved first and last residue. The D gene is left open where the match is weak. Part of the rows lack a size; the others show once, few, many or a class for expanded clones.

TRBD2	TRBV4-1	TRBJ2-3	few	CASSQGTSVGDTQYF	TGCGCCAGCAGCCAAGGGACTAGCGTAGGAGATACGCAGTATTTT
.	TRBV7-8	TRBJ1-1	.	CASSFAGVSTEAFF	TGTGCCAGCAGCTTTGCAGGGGTCAGCACTGAAGCTTTCTTT
.	TRBV18	TRBJ2-7	.	CASSEYSGGYEQYF	TGTGCCAGCTCAGAGTATAGCGGCGGCTACGAGCAGTACTTC
.	TRBV7-3	TRBJ1-2	.	CASSFSTRAGGGYGYTF	TGTGCCAGCAGCTTTTCCACCAGGGCGGGGGGCGGCTATGGCTACACCTTC
.	TRBV27	TRBJ2-7	.	CASSFGRRGDHEQYF	TGTGCCAGCAGTTTTGGGCGGCGCGGGGACCACGAGCAGTACTTC
TRBD1	TRBV6-2/TRBV6-3	TRBJ2-1	.	CASSYSATGTVNNEQFF	TGTGCCAGCAGTTACTCAGCAACCGGGACAGTTAACAATGAGCAGTTCTTC
.	TRBV25-1	TRBJ2-2	.	CASSAGELFF	TGTGCCAGCAGTGCGGGGGAGCTGTTTTTT
.	TRBV19	TRBJ2-2	.	CASSIESGFGGELFF	TGTGCCAGTAGTATAGAGTCAGGGTTTGGAGGGGAGCTGTTTTTT
TRBD2	TRBV15	TRBJ2-3	.	CATSSGLAGGPYTQYF	TGTGCCACCAGCAGTGGACTAGCGGGAGGGCCGTATACGCAGTATTTT
TRBD2	TRBV11-2	TRBJ2-3	.	CASNRLAGTDTQYF	TGTGCCAGCAACAGACTAGCGGGTACAGATACGCAGTATTTT
.	TRBV28	TRBJ2-7	few	CASSFRGTYEQYF	TGTGCCAGCAGTTTCCGGGGAACCTACGAGCAGTACTTC
TRBD2	TRBV11-2	TRBJ2-1	.	CASSFPGLVNNEQFF	TGTGCCAGCAGCTTCCCGGGACTAGTGAACAATGAGCAGTTCTTC
.	TRBV5-8	TRBJ1-5	.	CASSLEGGSNQPQHF	TGTGCCAGCAGCTTGGAAGGGGGGAGCAATCAGCCCCAGCATTTT
TRBD2	TRBV18	TRBJ2-3	.	CASSPNSGGGTDTQYF	TGTGCCAGCTCACCGAACAGCGGGGGGGGCACAGATACGCAGTATTTT
.	TRBV21-1	TRBJ1-1	.	CASSNGSGTGEAFF	TGTGCCAGCAGCAACGGTTCCGGGACTGGTGAAGCTTTCTTT
TRBD1	TRBV6-6	TRBJ1-2	.	CASSYFGQGEFYGYTF	TGTGCCAGCAGTTACTTCGGACAGGGGGAATTCTATGGCTACACCTTC
.	TRBV5-4	TRBJ1-1	few	CASSLVRESEAFF	TGTGCCAGCAGCTTGGTGCGGGAGAGTGAAGCTTTCTTT
TRBD1	TRBV14	TRBJ1-2	.	CASSGTGSYGYTF	TGTGCCAGCTCCGGGACAGGGAGCTATGGCTACACCTTC
.	TRBV7-8	TRBJ2-3	.	CASSPRGGGEAHGDTQYF	TGTGCCAGCAGCCCTAGGGGGGGCGGGGAGGCCCACGGAGATACGCAGTATTTT
.	TRBV3-1/TRBV3-2	TRBJ1-2	.	CASSQNVANYGYTF	TGTGCCAGCAGCCAAAATGTCGCTAACTATGGCTACACCTTC
TRBD1	TRBV2	TRBJ2-5	.	CASSGGTGLETQYF	TGTGCCAGCAGTGGGGGGACAGGGTTGGAGACCCAGTACTTC
.	TRBV18	TRBJ2-5	once	CASSPKETQYF	TGTGCCAGCTCACCGAAGGAGACCCAGTACTTC
TRBD2	TRBV4-3	TRBJ2-7	.	CASSRGLAGGYEQYF	TGCGCCAGCAGCAGGGGACTAGCGGGAGGCTACGAGCAGTACTTC
.	TRBV27	TRBJ2-7	.	CASSRVGETSYEQYF	TGTGCCAGCAGCCGAGTGGGGGAGACCTCCTACGAGCAGTACTTC
.	TRBV5-4	TRBJ1-2	.	CASSLLGGYTF	TGTGCCAGCAGCTTGCTGGGTGGCTACACCTTC
.	TRBV7-9	TRBJ1-1	few	CASSLGPSVLNTEAFF	TGTGCCAGCAGCTTAGGGCCCTCTGTCCTGAACACTGAAGCTTTCTTT
TRBD2	TRBV23-1	TRBJ2-1	.	CASSLITSGRVRGEQFF	TGCGCCAGCAGTCTTATTACTAGCGGGAGGGTCCGAGGGGAGCAGTTCTTC
TRBD1	TRBV10-3	TRBJ2-1	few	CAIRNPRTGGDNEQFF	TGTGCCATCAGGAACCCTAGGACAGGGGGGGACAATGAGCAGTTCTTC
.	TRBV6-5	TRBJ1-6	few	CASSKSTLDIHF	TGTGCCAGCAGTAAATCGACCTTGGACATCCACTTT
.	TRBV7-9	TRBJ1-1	few	CASSRGQERSEAFF	TGTGCCAGCAGCCGAGGACAAGAAAGATCTGAAGCTTTCTTT
.	TRBV28	TRBJ2-2	.	CASSGGPGELFF	TGTGCCAGCAGCGGGGGGCCCGGGGAGCTGTTTTTT
TRBD1	TRBV25-1	TRBJ1-6	.	CASSARTGGLNSPLHF	TGTGCCAGCAGTGCCCGGACAGGGGGCCTTAATTCACCCCTCCACTTT
.	TRBV6-2/TRBV6-3	TRBJ2-1	.	CASSPAKSRGSYNEQFF	TGTGCCAGCAGCCCCGCAAAATCAAGGGGGTCCTACAATGAGCAGTTCTTC
TRBD1	TRBV27	TRBJ1-1	few	CASSRRDRGRTEAFF	TGTGCCAGCAGCCGCCGGGACAGGGGGCGAACTGAAGCTTTCTTT
.	TRBV27	TRBJ2-2	.	CASSIITGELFF	TGTGCCAGCAGTATTATCACCGGGGAGCTGTTTTTT
TRBD1	TRBV27	TRBJ1-1	.	CASSPRDRGKKGTEAFF	TGTGCCAGCAGTCCGAGGGACAGGGGGAAGAAGGGCACTGAAGCTTTCTTT
.	TRBV9	TRBJ2-5	.	CASSDEVESYGETQYF	TGTGCCAGCAGTGACGAAGTAGAGAGTTATGGAGAGACCCAGTACTTC
.	TRBV12-3/TRBV12-4	TRBJ2-6	.	CASRESGANVLTF	TGTGCCAGCAGGGAATCTGGGGCCAACGTCCTGACTTTC
.	TRBV7-9	TRBJ1-1	.	CASSLFPSENTEAFF	TGTGCCAGCAGCTTATTCCCCTCAGAGAACACTGAAGCTTTCTTT
.	TRBV19	TRBJ2-5	few	CASRKTGDGNQETQYF	TGTGCCAGTAGAAAAACCGGGGACGGCAACCAAGAGACCCAGTACTTC
TRBD1	TRBV9	TRBJ2-7	.	CASRGDRDRVQYF	TGTGCCAGCAGGGGGGACAGGGACAGGGTGCAGTACTTC
TRBD1	TRBV4-2	TRBJ1-6	.	CASSQAADRGRNSPLHF	TGTGCCAGCAGCCAGGCCGCGGACAGGGGGCGGAATTCACCCCTCCACTTT
TRBD2	TRBV28	TRBJ2-3	.	CASSLETSGRARGRDTQYF	TGTGCCAGCAGTTTGGAAACTAGCGGGAGGGCCAGGGGTCGAGATACGCAGTATTTT
.	TRBV28	TRBJ1-1	once	CASSLVARTEAFF	TGTGCCAGCAGTTTAGTGGCGAGGACTGAAGCTTTCTTT
.	TRBV6-5	TRBJ1-4	.	CASRLGGPNEKLFF	TGTGCCAGCAGACTAGGGGGTCCTAATGAAAAACTGTTTTTT
.	TRBV14	TRBJ1-3	.	CASSQDRRSGNTIYF	TGTGCCAGCAGCCAAGACAGACGCTCTGGAAACACCATATATTTT